The 23 T cell receptor beta chains listed next were all sequenced from one sample in a study of T-cell reconstitution after alpha-beta-depleted transplantation in children (dated by TCRdb to 2015 to 2016). Library construction relied on PCR. This sample was sequenced with an Illumina HiSeq 2500. To normalize quantification of the TCRbeta repertoire, the TCR libraries were built with molecular barcoding that relied on unique molecular identifiers. TCRdb reprocessed the public reads (quality trimming at Q25 with fastp, clone calling with MiXCR) and kept in-frame beta chains. Here each entry gathers all rows of one CDR3 protein and keeps the most common genes and DNA. The sample table records hundreds of thousands of distinct CDR3 sequences; about 12% of these occur just once. Of the sample, 0.79% is held by the ten largest clones. The sample's treatment or condition label, decoded: allogeneic hematopoietic cell transplantation with graft depleted of TCRalphabeta T cells and CD19 B cells.

The sequenced sample was PBMCs, obtained before TCRalphabeta/CD19-depleted stem cell transplant. The receptors derive from a girl aged 2 to 9 with congenital amegakaryocytic thrombocytopenia, due to receive a stem cell transplant.

This clonotype turned up a few times. The chain is built from TRBV7-3 and TRBJ2-7; 10 nucleotides line up with TRBD2. There are 14 residues in the CDR3. Trimming took 3 bases from V and 4 from J; bases not matched to a gene: 3. CDR1 is SGHTA and CDR2 is FQGTGA in the germline V gene. This chain's CDR3 is CASSFTSGVYEQYF. In DNA, the CDR3 is TGTGCCAGCAGCTTTACTAGCGGGGTTTACGAGCAGTACTTC.

The chain carries TRBV5-1 and TRBJ2-7; D might be TRBD1 or TRBD2, each matching 6 bases. Germline lookup yields CDR1 SGHRS and CDR2 YFSETQ. This CDR3 comprises 14 residues. The V gene lost 0 bases and the J gene lost 3 bases, with 10 bases spanning the gap. This CDR3 reads CASSLVRGDYEQYF. CDR3 DNA: TGCGCCAGCAGCTTGGTTAGGGGGGACTACGAGCAGTACTTC.

This clonotype was detected ten times or more. The V gene is TRBV12-3 or TRBV12-4, the J gene TRBJ1-1; weak D call: TRBD1 (6 bases). V lost 8 bases and J lost 5, with 15 bases in between. CDR3 length: 13 amino acids. CDR3 bases: TGTGCCAGCCTCACAGGGAGTTCGACTGAAGCTTTCTTT. It codes for CASLTGSSTEAFF.

This clonotype was counted many times. The J gene is TRBJ2-1, the V gene TRBV5-6; D is uncertain. The CDR3 has 14 residues. V dropped 1 base and J dropped 2 bases, with 7 bases sitting between them. Germline loops: CDR1 SGHDT, CDR2 YYEEEE. CDR3 in amino acids: CASSLKFPYNEQFF. CDR3 nucleotides: TGTGCCAGCAGCTTGAAGTTCCCCTACAATGAGCAGTTCTTC.

The table lists this clonotype with many counts. The genes are TRBV20-1 and TRBJ2-5; TRBD1 aligns across 10 bases. This CDR3 region has 16 residues. Germline V gives CDR1 DFQATT, CDR2 SNEGSKA (reference sequence). V dropped 1 base and J dropped 5; count of bases not matched to a gene: 10. The CDR3 spells CSARGMTGGGLETQYF. For the CDR3, the DNA is TGCAGTGCTAGAGGGATGACAGGGGGCGGCCTGGAGACCCAGTACTTC.

The chain couples TRBV5-5 to TRBJ2-7; no firm D call. The germline V gene has CDR1 SGHKS and CDR2 YYEKEE (reference sequence). There are 15 residues in the CDR3. Trimming pared 4 bases from V and 2 bases from J, leaving 16 bases between. This CDR3 is CASSPAGGGTYEQYF. The CDR3, as DNA: TGTGCCAGCAGCCCAGCAGGTGGCGGAACCTACGAGCAGTACTTC.

This clonotype was recorded at least ten times. The V call is TRBV29-1, the J call TRBJ2-7; 9 nucleotides align to TRBD2. This CDR3 is 13 amino acids long. V gave up 4 bases and J gave up 7 bases; unmatched junction bases: 8. Germline loops: CDR1 SQVTM, CDR2 ANQGSEA. CDR3 sequence reads: CSVVAGGSGEQYF. CDR3 nucleotide sequence: TGCAGCGTTGTCGCGGGGGGGTCCGGAGAGCAGTACTTC.

This clonotype occurred a few times. This chain joins TRBV27 and TRBJ2-6, with 7 bases that match TRBD1. Trimming at V came to 1 base and at J to 1 base, leaving 10 bases not matched to a gene. The germline gives CDR1 MNHEY, CDR2 SMNVEV (reference sequence). The CDR3 spans 19 residues. In DNA form, the CDR3 reads TGTGCCAGCAGTTTATACGTGACAGGGTTATTTTCTGGGGCCAACGTCCTGACTTTC. Its translation: CASSLYVTGLFSGANVLTF.

V and J are TRBV6-1 and TRBJ2-1, with 9 bases lining up with TRBD2. The CDR3 totals 14 residues. With V trimmed by 5 bases and J by 8 bases, 7 bases remained unmatched. CDR1 and CDR2 from the germline V gene are MNHNS and SASEGT. The CDR3 region has the DNA TGTGCCAGCAGTAGGGCTAGCGGGGAGGATGAGCAGTTCTTC. Its translation: CASSRASGEDEQFF.

This clonotype was observed many times. The CDR3, as DNA: TGCGCCAGCAGCCTAACACAGGGATTCGACGAGCAGTACTTC. Encoded protein: CASSLTQGFDEQYF. V and J are TRBV5-1 and TRBJ2-7; a possible D gene is TRBD1 (6 bases). The ends were cut back, 4 bases at V and 5 bases at J, with 16 bases in the middle. The CDR3 spans 14 residues. Germline V gene data show CDR1 as SGHRS and CDR2 as YFSETQ.

This clonotype has a handful of counts. This sequence joins TRBV13 and TRBJ2-7, with TRBD2 matching over 7 bases. V shed 0 bases and J 2 bases; nucleotides not matched to a gene: 7. CDR3 length: 16 residues. Germline V gene data show CDR1 as PRHDT and CDR2 as FYEKMQ (reference sequence). The CDR3 here is CASSLGSAGVAYEQYF. CDR3 bases: TGTGCCAGCAGCTTAGGTTCGGCGGGAGTGGCCTACGAGCAGTACTTC. Supplemented by reference TRBV13 and TRBJ2-7, the full variable domain reads AAGVIQSPRHLIKEKRETATLKCYPIPRHDTVYWYQQGPGQDPQFLISFYEKMQSDKGSIPDRFSAQQFSDYHSELNMSSLELGDSALYFCASSLGSAGVAYEQYFGPGTRLTVT.

The chain carries TRBV3-1 and TRBJ2-3; D call uncertain. Germline V gene data show CDR1 as LGHDT and CDR2 as YNNKEL (reference sequence). This CDR3 comprises 17 residues. Between the trimmed V and J ends, which lost 4 bases and 0 bases, there was a span of 17 bases. The CDR3 DNA reads TGTGCCAGCAGCCGCGTCGTGGTGCAACAAAGCACAGATACGCAGTATTTT. As protein: CASSRVVVQQSTDTQYF.

The V and J genes are TRBV12-3 or TRBV12-4 and TRBJ2-3, with TRBD2 matching 12 bases. V lost 6 bases to trimming and J lost 3 bases; unmatched junction nucleotides: 13. The CDR3 runs to 18 residues. The CDR3 DNA sequence: TGTGCCAGCAGCCGTGGACTAGCGGGACTATTAGGTACAGATACGCAGTATTTT. Translated, it gives CASSRGLAGLLGTDTQYF.

This clonotype was seen many times. The junction departs from germline at one end; a sequencing error may be responsible. The chain carries TRBV7-9 and TRBJ2-3, with 10 bases lining up with TRBD2. CDR3 length equals 14 residues. The V gene's germline CDR1 is SEHNR and CDR2 FQNEAQ (reference sequence). The CDR3 region is CACRGAGGNGTQYF. For the CDR3, the DNA is TGTGCCTGCAGAGGAGCGGGAGGGAACGGTACGCAGTATTTT.

This clonotype was detected ten times or more. The chain employs TRBV7-9 and TRBJ2-1, with D possibly being TRBD2 (6 bases). The germline V gene encodes CDR1 SEHNR and CDR2 FQNEAQ (reference sequence). CDR3 size: 15 residues. Trimming pared 2 bases from V and 2 bases from J, leaving 10 bases between. The CDR3 here is CASSLTGAAYNEQFF. The CDR3 nucleotides read TGTGCCAGCAGCTTAACGGGAGCAGCCTACAATGAGCAGTTCTTC.

In its sample, this clonotype was seen many times. The V and J genes are TRBV10-3 and TRBJ2-5, with TRBD2 as a possible D gene (6 bases). The germline gives CDR1 ENHRY, CDR2 SYGVKD. V was pared by 3 bases and J by 0 bases, with 8 bases between. The CDR3 length is 14 residues. The CDR3 DNA is TGTGCCATCAGTGACCGGGAGAACCAAGAGACCCAGTACTTC. Protein product: CAISDRENQETQYF.

The V gene is TRBV11-2, the J gene TRBJ1-3, with no clear D. V lost 3 bases, J lost 8 bases, and 11 bases lay in between. The CDR3 sequence is 13 residues long. CDR1 and CDR2 (germline): SGHAT, FQNNGV. The CDR3 sequence: CASSFAAGYTIYF. The CDR3 bases are TGTGCCAGCAGCTTCGCGGCCGGTTACACCATATATTTT. The full variable domain, with the rest looked up from reference TRBV11-2 and TRBJ1-3, is EAGVAQSPRYKIIEKRQSVAFWCNPISGHATLYWYQQILGQGPKLLIQFQNNGVVDDSQLPKDRFSAERLKGVDSTLKIQPAKLEDSAVYLCASSFAAGYTIYFGEGSWLTVV.

The table lists this clonotype with many counts. V usage is TRBV12-3 or TRBV12-4 and J usage is TRBJ2-2, with D tentatively TRBD1 or TRBD2 (6 bases each). The CDR3 runs 17 residues. V was shortened by 5 bases and J by 0 bases, with 16 bases between the two germline ends. In DNA form, the CDR3 reads TGTGCCAGCAGTAAAGGAGGGGGTACGTCGAACACCGGGGAGCTGTTTTTT. This translates into CASSKGGGTSNTGELFF.

Comments on this clonotype: The junction departs from germline at one end; a sequencing error may be responsible. The chain links TRBV18 to TRBJ2-7; no reliable D call. Per germline, CDR1 KGHSH and CDR2 LQKENI. This CDR3 spans 14 amino acids. The CDR3 region is CASSPLQQPSERYF. The CDR3 coding sequence is TGTGCCAGCTCACCACTGCAGCAGCCCTCCGAGCGGTACTTC.

This clonotype was recorded at least ten times. The chain couples TRBV5-6 to TRBJ2-3; D gene unclear. V lost 2 bases and J 0 bases, leaving 10 bases between the germline ends. CDR3 size: 15 residues. Germline CDR1 reads SGHDT; CDR2 reads YYEEEE. The CDR3 sequence: CASSFGIPSTDTQYF. The CDR3 DNA reads TGTGCCAGCAGCTTTGGGATCCCCAGCACAGATACGCAGTATTTT.

This clonotype has a handful of counts. V gene TRBV27 combines with J gene TRBJ2-7, with no clear D. Trimming took off 4 bases at V and 0 bases at J, with 10 bases between the two ends. Looked up from germline, CDR1 is MNHEY and CDR2 is SMNVEV (reference sequence). This CDR3 is 14 amino acids long. CDR3 protein: CASSSHLISYEQYF. CDR3 DNA: TGTGCCAGCAGTTCCCACTTGATCTCCTACGAGCAGTACTTC.

This clonotype was picked up many times. This sequence joins TRBV20-1 and TRBJ1-5; D possibly corresponds to TRBD1 (5 bases). V was clipped by 4 bases and J by 8 bases, with 15 bases between them. The CDR3 covers 13 residues. Germline V gene lookup returns CDR1 DFQATT and CDR2 SNEGSKA (reference sequence). The CDR3 DNA is TGCAGTGCTAAGTCTGGGGCTTCTGAGCCCCAGCATTTT. This gives the protein CSAKSGASEPQHF.

V and J are TRBV20-1 and TRBJ2-7, with TRBD2 matching 14 bases. Trimming took 6 bases from V and 4 from J; bases not matched to a gene: 11. Germline CDR1 reads DFQATT; CDR2 reads SNEGSKA (reference sequence). The CDR3 length is 16 residues. In DNA form, the CDR3 reads TGCAGTGCCCATACCCCAGGGACTAGCGGGAGTTACGAGCAGTACTTC. Encoded protein: CSAHTPGTSGSYEQYF.